This T cell receptor (beta chain) was found in a study of memory CD8 T cells in hepatitis C reinfection. Overall study context: After reinfection, a couple of primary-infection resolvers became chronically infected. HCV reinfection: RNA-positive following two negative tests at least 60 days apart.

TCRdb's table, derived via immunoSEQ multiplex PCR, lists solely in-frame clones and lacks some. The table lists 50,000 or so clones, around nine tenths of them singletons, with about 1% in the top ten. Sample time point: pre-reinfection, 55 to 20 weeks before reinfection detection. No in vitro expansion preceded TCR sequencing of the sorted cells. Germline V lookup: CDR1 WSHSY, CDR2 SAAADI. The CDR3 runs to 13 residues. V trimming: 8 bases; J trimming: 1 base; junction bases outside the gene matches: 1. Material for sequencing was naive CD8+ T cells sorted from blood. The J gene is TRBJ1-1, the V gene TRBV10-2; 10 bases fit TRBD1. This TCR was recovered from a man younger than 30 with hepatitis C virus infection. In DNA form, the CDR3 reads TGCGCCAGCGGGACAGGGGAGAACACTGAAGCTTTCTTT. Amino acid sequence: CASGTGENTEAFF.